A selection of T cell receptor beta chains follows, all from one sample in a study of blood T cell repertoires in COVID-19. Using immunoSEQ multiplex PCR, the repertoire was profiled, and TCRdb retains in-frame clones only, with some absent. The sample contains some 50,000 clones, 90% of which appear only once. Sequencing was done on a sample of peripheral blood. The receptors were gathered from a man in his forties or fifties with acute or convalescent COVID-19. Each CDR3 is given with its conserved first and last residue. The order of the fields is D gene, CDR3 length, J gene, V gene, clone size, CDR3 protein, CDR3 DNA. The D gene is left open where the match is weak. Expanded clones get a size class; other rows say once, few or many, or leave the size out.

TRBD1 14 TRBJ1-4 TRBV5-1 few CASSFQGANEKLFF TGCGCCAGCAGCTTCCAGGGGGCTAATGAAAAACTGTTTTTT
- 15 TRBJ2-1 TRBV7-2 - CASSPKGLAYNEQFF TGTGCCAGCAGCCCAAAGGGACTGGCCTACAATGAGCAGTTCTTC
TRBD1 14 TRBJ1-2 TRBV3-1/TRBV3-2 - CASSQAGTDYGYTF TGTGCCAGCAGCCAAGCCGGGACAGACTATGGCTACACCTTC
- 12 TRBJ2-1 TRBV11-2 - CASSPLAGEQFF TGTGCCAGCAGTCCGTTGGCGGGTGAGCAGTTCTTC
TRBD2 14 TRBJ2-7 TRBV6-5 - CASRLAGGAYEQYF TGTGCCAGCAGACTAGCGGGGGGGGCCTACGAGCAGTACTTC
- 13 TRBJ1-5 TRBV7-8 - CASSFSGNQPQHF TGTGCCAGCAGCTTTTCAGGGAATCAGCCCCAGCATTTT
- 14 TRBJ1-1 TRBV5-6 - CASSLPGGTTEAFF TGTGCCAGCAGCTTACCGGGGGGGACCACTGAAGCTTTCTTT
TRBD1 12 TRBJ2-7 TRBV30 - CAWNRVTGEQYF TGTGCCTGGAACAGGGTGACAGGGGAGCAGTACTTC
- 12 TRBJ2-1 TRBV12-3/TRBV12-4 - CASSWTEVEQFF TGTGCCAGCAGTTGGACAGAGGTGGAGCAGTTCTTC
- 14 TRBJ1-1 TRBV7-2 - CASTLEGGGTEAFF TGTGCCAGCACCCTTGAAGGGGGGGGCACTGAAGCTTTCTTT
- 11 TRBJ2-7 TRBV11-2 - CASSPLYEQYF TGTGCCAGCAGCCCGCTATACGAGCAGTACTTC
TRBD2 15 TRBJ2-5 TRBV7-2 - CASSSSGRVDETQYF TGTGCCAGCAGCTCTAGCGGGAGGGTGGACGAGACCCAGTACTTC
TRBD2 15 TRBJ2-7 TRBV9 - CASSAQWAGDDEQYF TGTGCCAGCAGCGCCCAATGGGCGGGAGATGACGAGCAGTACTTC
- 14 TRBJ1-2 TRBV2 - CASSRQPQSNGYTF TGTGCCAGCAGCCGACAGCCACAATCTAATGGCTACACCTTC
TRBD2 19 TRBJ2-7 TRBV5-4 - CASSLLGHHSGRLSYEQYF TGTGCCAGCAGCTTACTGGGGCATCATAGCGGGAGGCTCTCCTACGAGCAGTACTTC
- 17 TRBJ1-5 TRBV27 - CASSLSATGYSNQPQHF TGTGCCAGCAGTTTATCGGCTACAGGGTATAGCAATCAGCCCCAGCATTTT
TRBD2 15 TRBJ2-1 TRBV6-4 - CASSDSTSGSDEQFF TGTGCCAGCAGTGACTCAACTAGCGGGAGTGATGAGCAGTTCTTC